This T cell receptor beta chain was captured by sequencing in a study of blood T cell repertoires in COVID-19. Study-wide background: Specimens from acute and convalescent COVID-19 originated in the United States, Italy and Spain. Nucleic acid was either cDNA or gDNA, and it came from T cells, B-cell-depleted T cells, or PBMCs.

Trimming left V 6 bases short and J 4 bases short, with 19 bases between. The CDR3 is made up of 17 amino acids. Germline V gene sequence: CDR1 LGHDT, CDR2 YNNKEL (reference sequence). Per the study methods: Counts of nucleated cells, estimated from reference gene primer amplification, were obtained. Repertoires were generated with immunoSEQ multiplex PCR, while TCRdb's copy carries only in-frame clones and drops some. V, J and clone size derive from that table, while D and trimming were established from the DNA sequence. The data contain 150,000 or so clones, about 80% of them singletons. The rearrangement joins TRBV3-1 (or the pseudogene TRBV3-2) to TRBJ1-6; D is perhaps TRBD1 (6 bases). The TCR sequence derives from a woman in her sixties with acute or convalescent COVID-19. What was sequenced was peripheral blood. CDR3 sequence (DNA): TGTGCCAGCAGTAACCCTCGGGACAACATTTATAATTCACCCCTCCACTTT. It codes for CASSNPRDNIYNSPLHF.